These 20 T cell receptor beta chains were all obtained from the same sample, sequenced in a study of T cell clonality in common variable immunodeficiency (dated by TCRdb to between 2014 and 2017). Preparation of the library involved the immunoSEQ multiplex PCR assay. TCRdb retrieved this table from immuneACCESS and kept in-frame rearrangements only. Not all clones are present; in checked studies, unresolved V genes account for under half, and no reason is known for the remainder. The table for this sample lists approximately 60,000 clones, none of them counted only once. 0.83% of the sample belongs to the ten largest clones. The specimen was peripheral blood mononuclear cells. These receptor sequences come from a person aged 18 to 70 in good health.

This clone appeared many times. The read gets to within 3 residues of the CDR3 end, and the germline J gene fills in the rest. V usage is TRBV7-2 and J usage is TRBJ2-7; 8 bases agree with TRBD2. CDR3 length equals 14 residues. Germline V gene sequence: CDR1 SGHTA, CDR2 FQGNSA. V lost 5 bases, J lost 2 bases, and 5 bases stayed unmatched. The part of the CDR3 DNA that was read is TGTGCCAGCAGCCAACGAGCGGGAGCCTACGAG. This encodes CASSQRAGAYE. Given in full, the CDR3 is CASSQRAGAYEQYF.

This clone has ten or more counts. The read halts 3 residues ahead of the CDR3 end, with the missing end drawn from the germline J gene. This rearrangement joins TRBV4-2 to TRBJ1-5; D is undetermined. Germline V CDR1 and CDR2: LGHNA, YNFKEQ. The CDR3 loop spans 14 amino acids. The CDR3 bases that were read are TGTGCCAGCAGCCAAGCTCGGGGAGGGAACCCC. This codes for CASSQARGGNP. The entire CDR3 protein reads CASSQARGGNPQHF.

This clone was detected ten times or more. From the germline J gene comes the end of the CDR3, since the read stops 3 residues before it. The V gene is TRBV19, the J gene TRBJ1-5, with 7 bases matching TRBD1. Germline values: CDR1 LNHDA, CDR2 SQIVND (reference sequence). The CDR3 is made up of 15 amino acids. Unmatched junction bases numbered 10, after V lost 4 bases and J lost 7 bases. The covered CDR3 bases are TGTGCCAGTAGTACGGGACAGCAAAGCGGGCAGCCC. Translating it yields CASSTGQQSGQP. The entire CDR3 sequence reads CASSTGQQSGQPQHF.

This clone occurred a few times. The sequence runs out 3 residues before the end of the CDR3; the remainder is reconstructed from the germline J gene. The rearrangement joins TRBV7-9 to TRBJ1-1; D perhaps matches TRBD1 (5 bases). The germline gives CDR1 SEHNR, CDR2 FQNEAQ (reference sequence). The length of the CDR3 is 14 residues. CDR3 DNA (partial): TGTGCCAGCAGCTTAGGGGGAGGGGTGAACATT. Its protein product is CASSLGGGVNI. The full CDR3 reads CASSLGGGVNIAFF.

In its sample, this clone was seen many times. The DNA ends 3 residues before the CDR3 does, and the rest of the CDR3 is filled in from the germline J gene. This chain joins TRBV11-3 and TRBJ2-1; the D gene is possibly TRBD1 (6 bases). The CDR3 spans 14 residues. Trimming removed 6 bases from V and 7 bases from J, with 16 bases in between. Looked up from germline, CDR1 is SGHNT and CDR2 is YENEEA. The CDR3 protein is CASSPAQGWNEQFF. CDR3 DNA, as far as it was read: TGTGCCAGCAGTCCAGCACAGGGATGGAATGAG. Complete variable domain (other parts from reference TRBV11-3 and TRBJ2-1): EAGVVQSPRYKIIEKKQPVAFWCNPISGHNTLYWYLQNLGQGPELLIRYENEEAVDDSQLPKDRFSAERLKGVDSTLKIQPAELGDSAVYLCASSPAQGWNEQFFGPGTRLTVL.

This clone was seen ten or more times. The read gets to within 3 residues of the CDR3 end, and the germline J gene fills in the rest. The V and J genes are TRBV20-1 and TRBJ2-3; 10 positions match TRBD2. CDR1 and CDR2 from the germline V gene are DFQATT and SNEGSKA (reference sequence). The CDR3 contains 15 residues. V dropped 1 base and J dropped 4; count of bases not matched to a gene: 5. CDR3 DNA, as far as it was read: TGCAGTGCTAGAGGAGCGGGGGGGCGGTCAGATACG. Translated, it gives CSARGAGGRSDT. The complete CDR3 sequence is CSARGAGGRSDTQYF.

This clone was seen ten or more times. Read sequence stops 3 residues before the CDR3 end, and the germline J gene provides the missing end. The rearrangement uses TRBV30 and TRBJ1-6; 8 positions agree with TRBD1. V was clipped by 3 bases and J by 10 bases; unmatched bases: 8. The CDR3 sequence is 14 residues long. From germline, CDR1 is GTSNPN and CDR2 SVGIG (reference sequence). The CDR3 spells CAWRLDRESSPLHF. The covered CDR3 bases are TGTGCCTGGAGGCTGGACAGGGAAAGCTCACCC.

This clone was observed at least ten times. The read ends 3 residues shy of where the CDR3 ends; the end is completed using the germline J gene. The chain is built from TRBV20-1 and TRBJ2-6, with unresolved D. The CDR3 contains 16 residues. The V and J ends lost 0 bases and 0 bases respectively, with 9 bases between them. The germline gives CDR1 DFQATT, CDR2 SNEGSKA (reference sequence). Incomplete CDR3 DNA: TGCAGTGCTAGAGATCGTTCGGGCTCTGGGGCCAACGTC. Translation: CSARDRSGSGANV. The CDR3 as a whole reads CSARDRSGSGANVLTF.

In regard to this clone: The junction shows a germline mismatch at one end, possibly a read error. The CDR3 goes on 3 residues after the read ends, and that part is filled in from the germline J gene. The rearrangement uses TRBV20-1 and TRBJ1-2; a weak D match, TRBD1 (6 bases). CDR3 length equals 12 residues. Germline assignment: CDR1 DFQATT and CDR2 SNEGSKA (reference sequence). The DNA read from the CDR3 is TGCAGTGCTAGGAGGGGGAGCTATGAC. It translates to CSARRGSYD. The whole CDR3 sequence reads CSARRGSYDYTF.

This clone has only a few counts. The read comes to an end 3 residues before the CDR3 does, leaving the germline J gene to fill in the end. The rearrangement uses TRBV19 and TRBJ1-2, with no clear D. CDR3 length: 12 amino acids. CDR1 and CDR2 (germline): LNHDA, SQIVND (reference sequence). The CDR3 loop reads CASSMMADTYTF. The part of the CDR3 DNA that was read is TGTGCCAGTAGTATGATGGCAGATACC.

This clone appeared a few times. The CDR3 end lies 3 residues beyond the end of the read and is filled in from the germline J gene. The chain has TRBV30 and TRBJ1-1, with unresolved D. Germline loops: CDR1 GTSNPN, CDR2 SVGIG (reference sequence). Trimming removed 4 bases at V and 0 bases at J, with 6 bases between. CDR3 size: 12 residues. The CDR3: CAWTGLNTEAFF. The sequenced part of the CDR3 DNA is TGTGCCTGGACAGGATTGAACACTGAA.

This clone was seen many times. The CDR3 goes on 3 residues after the read ends, and that part is filled in from the germline J gene. The gene calls are TRBV6-4 and TRBJ2-1, with 10 bases aligning to TRBD2. Germline V gene sequence: CDR1 MRHNA, CDR2 SNTAGT. J was trimmed by 3 bases and V by 2 bases; bases with no gene match: 1. The CDR3 length is 15 residues. CDR3 sequence reads: CASSDLAGDYNEQFF. The DNA read from the CDR3 is TGTGCCAGCAGTGACCTAGCGGGAGACTACAATGAG.

This clone showed up many times. The read comes to an end 3 residues before the CDR3 does, leaving the germline J gene to fill in the end. V and J are TRBV7-2 and TRBJ1-5; the D gene is possibly TRBD1 (5 bases). This CDR3 has 13 amino acids. CDR1 SGHTA and CDR2 FQGNSA come from the germline V gene. Deletions cut 5 bases from V and 5 bases from J, with 10 bases between. Partial CDR3 DNA: TGTGCCAGCAGCCCTACGGGGGATCAGCCC. Protein: CASSPTGDQP. The entire CDR3 protein reads CASSPTGDQPQHF.

This clone was counted ten times or more. The read ends 3 residues shy of where the CDR3 ends; the end is completed using the germline J gene. This chain connects TRBV7-2 to TRBJ2-2; D is unclear. Germline V lookup: CDR1 SGHTA, CDR2 FQGNSA. V was clipped by 2 bases and J by 5 bases, with 9 bases between them. The CDR3 extends over 14 amino acids. The sequenced part of the CDR3 DNA is TGTGCCAGCAGCTTAATGAGCCGGACCGGGGAG. It is translated as CASSLMSRTGE. The CDR3 in full is CASSLMSRTGELFF.

This clone was seen ten or more times. The CDR3 extends 3 residues past the end of the read, so its final part is completed from the germline J gene. The chain combines TRBV20-1 with TRBJ2-1, with a tentative D call TRBD1 (6 bases). The CDR3 totals 14 residues. CDR1 is DFQATT, CDR2 SNEGSKA, per germline (reference sequence). V gave up 0 bases and J gave up 8 bases, with 14 bases separating them. The sequenced CDR3 bases are TGCAGTGCTAGAGAGTCTCCCTCAGGGGATGAG. It encodes CSARESPSGDE. The CDR3 as a whole reads CSARESPSGDEQFF.

This clone was seen many times. Coverage ceases 3 residues before the CDR3 finishes, and the germline J gene fills in the end. The V call is TRBV6-2 or TRBV6-3, the J call TRBJ1-6; no clear D gene. Germline loops: CDR1 MNHEY, CDR2 SVGEGT. V was shortened by 2 bases and J by 9 bases, with 8 bases between the two germline ends. The CDR3 contains 13 residues. CDR3 bases read: TGTGCCAGCAGTTACGTTCTGGCTTCACCC. Translation gives CASSYVLASP. The whole CDR3 sequence is CASSYVLASPLHF.

This clone has at least ten counts. The sequenced fragment ends 3 residues before the CDR3 boundary, so the rest is inferred from the germline J gene. The rearrangement links TRBV7-9 to TRBJ1-4; D call uncertain. This CDR3 has 13 residues. The ends were cut back, 5 bases at V and 0 bases at J, with 4 bases in the middle. The V gene's germline CDR1 is SEHNR and CDR2 FQNEAQ (reference sequence). Incomplete CDR3 DNA: TGTGCCAGCAGCCCCTCAACTAATGAAAAA. Encoded protein: CASSPSTNEK. The whole CDR3 sequence reads CASSPSTNEKLFF.

Remarks on this clone: The CDR3 is cut off 3 residues early in the read; its end comes from the germline J gene. The rearrangement joins TRBV10-2 to TRBJ1-1; 7 bases fit TRBD1. The CDR3 has 13 amino acids. Trimming removed 2 bases from V and 6 bases from J; junction bases left unmatched: 3. Germline lookup yields CDR1 WSHSY and CDR2 SAAADI. The CDR3 here is CASSEGQGAEAFF. The sequenced CDR3 bases are TGCGCCAGCAGTGAGGGGCAGGGGGCTGAA.

This clone was seen many times. The read ends 3 residues shy of where the CDR3 ends; the end is completed using the germline J gene. The chain joins TRBV6-1 to TRBJ1-5; 9 positions match TRBD1. The CDR3 spans 16 residues. The germline V gene has CDR1 MNHNS and CDR2 SASEGT. V gave up 4 bases and J gave up 5 bases; unmatched junction bases: 9. CDR3 residues: CASSVYPTGGDQPQHF. The covered CDR3 bases are TGTGCCAGCAGTGTATACCCTACAGGGGGCGATCAGCCC.

This clone occurred many times. The read ends 3 residues early relative to the CDR3; the germline J gene fills the gap. V usage is TRBV7-2 and J usage is TRBJ1-2, with D possibly matching TRBD1 (6 bases). CDR1 and CDR2 from the germline V gene are SGHTA and FQGNSA. This CDR3 region has 13 residues. The CDR3 loop reads CASSLARGRGYTF. CDR3 DNA (partial): TGTGCCAGCAGCTTAGCGCGGGGGCGCGGC.